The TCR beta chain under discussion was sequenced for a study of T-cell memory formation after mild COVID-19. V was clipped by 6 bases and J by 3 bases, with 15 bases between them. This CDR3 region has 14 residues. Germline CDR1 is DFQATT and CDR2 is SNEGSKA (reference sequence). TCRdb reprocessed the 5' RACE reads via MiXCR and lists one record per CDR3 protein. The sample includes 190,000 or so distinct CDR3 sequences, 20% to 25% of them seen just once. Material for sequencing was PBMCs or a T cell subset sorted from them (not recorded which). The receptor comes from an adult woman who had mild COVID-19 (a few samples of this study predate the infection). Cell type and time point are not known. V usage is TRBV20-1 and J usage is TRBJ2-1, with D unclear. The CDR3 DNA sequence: TGCAGTGCCCTAAGTGCGGTGGTCTACAATGAGCAGTTCTTC. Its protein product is CSALSAVVYNEQFF.